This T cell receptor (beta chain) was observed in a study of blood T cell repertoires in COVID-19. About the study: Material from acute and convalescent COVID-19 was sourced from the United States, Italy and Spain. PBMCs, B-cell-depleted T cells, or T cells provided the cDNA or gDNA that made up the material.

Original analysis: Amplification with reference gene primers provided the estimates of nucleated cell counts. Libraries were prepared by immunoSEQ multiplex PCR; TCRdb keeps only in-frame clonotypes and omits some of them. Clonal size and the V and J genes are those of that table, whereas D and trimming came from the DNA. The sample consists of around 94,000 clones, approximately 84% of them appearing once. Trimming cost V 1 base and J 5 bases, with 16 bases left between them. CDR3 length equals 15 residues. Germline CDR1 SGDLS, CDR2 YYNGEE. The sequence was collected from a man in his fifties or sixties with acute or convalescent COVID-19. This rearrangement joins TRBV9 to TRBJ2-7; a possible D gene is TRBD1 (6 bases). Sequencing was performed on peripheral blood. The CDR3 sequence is CASSVTPRGEDEQYF. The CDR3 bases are TGTGCCAGCAGCGTAACCCCCAGGGGAGAGGACGAGCAGTACTTC.